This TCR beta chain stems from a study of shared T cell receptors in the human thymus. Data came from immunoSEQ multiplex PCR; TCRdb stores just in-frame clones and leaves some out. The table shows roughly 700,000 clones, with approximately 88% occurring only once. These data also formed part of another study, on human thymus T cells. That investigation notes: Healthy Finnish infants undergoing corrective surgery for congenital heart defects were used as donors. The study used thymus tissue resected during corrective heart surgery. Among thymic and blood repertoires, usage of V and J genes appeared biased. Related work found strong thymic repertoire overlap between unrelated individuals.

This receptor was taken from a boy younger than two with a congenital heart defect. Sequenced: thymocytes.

CDR3 region: CASSKHRGLRNQPQHF. The CDR3 nucleotides read TGTGCCAGTAGTAAACATAGAGGCCTTCGCAATCAGCCCCAGCATTTT. This chain joins TRBV19 and TRBJ1-5; D is ambiguous. Germline lookup yields CDR1 LNHDA and CDR2 SQIVND (reference sequence). V was clipped by 4 bases and J by 2 bases, with 15 bases between them. The CDR3 is 16 residues long.